This T cell receptor (beta chain) derives from a study of shared clonotypes between healthy human individuals. Study observations and caveats: Limited genetic and exposure-history diversity came from having few donors.

Profiling relied on immunoSEQ multiplex PCR, and the TCRdb table lists in-frame clones only, not all of them. The sample shows approximately 500,000 clones, almost 97% of them seen only once. V lost 5 bases and J 3 bases, leaving 21 bases between the germline ends. Germline-derived CDR1 and CDR2 are SGHRS and YFSETQ. This CDR3 has 17 amino acids. Of note for this clone: The antigen is undetermined.

The rearrangement links TRBV5-1 to TRBJ1-5, with a tentative D call TRBD1 (5 bases). The receptor comes from a woman in her 30s in good health. Sequencing used naive CD4+ T cells sorted from blood. Subset specified: CD45RA+ positively selected. CDR3 amino acids: CASRVTDLRVHNQPQHF. As DNA, the CDR3 is TGCGCCAGCAGGGTGACCGATCTCAGGGTTCACAATCAGCCCCAGCATTTT.